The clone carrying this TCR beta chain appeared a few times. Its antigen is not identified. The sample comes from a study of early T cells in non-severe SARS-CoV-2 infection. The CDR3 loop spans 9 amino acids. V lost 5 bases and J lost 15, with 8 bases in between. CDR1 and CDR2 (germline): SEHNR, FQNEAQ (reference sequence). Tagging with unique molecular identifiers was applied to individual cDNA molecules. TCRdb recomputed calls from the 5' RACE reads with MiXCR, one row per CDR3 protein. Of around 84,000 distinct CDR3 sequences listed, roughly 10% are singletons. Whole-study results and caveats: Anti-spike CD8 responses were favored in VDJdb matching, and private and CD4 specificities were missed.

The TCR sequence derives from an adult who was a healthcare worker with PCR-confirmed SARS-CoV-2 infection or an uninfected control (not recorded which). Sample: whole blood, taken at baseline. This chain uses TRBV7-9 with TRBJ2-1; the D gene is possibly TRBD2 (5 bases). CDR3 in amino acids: CASSPGGFF. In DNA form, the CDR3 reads TGTGCCAGCAGCCCCGGAGGGTTCTTC.